A selection of T cell receptor beta chains follows, all from one sample in a study of blood T cell repertoires in COVID-19. The protocol was immunoSEQ multiplex PCR, while the TCRdb copy is restricted to in-frame clones and leaves out a portion. Here the sample spans 80,000 or so clones, 70% to 90% being singletons. The specimen was peripheral blood. These receptors were obtained from a man between 60 and 70 years old with COVID-19, enrolled during active disease. The conserved cysteine and the conserved F or W are not part of the CDR3 here. The order of the fields is D gene, V gene, CDR3 length, CDR3 protein. A D gene is named only where the DNA matches it firmly.

TRBD2	TRBV3-1/TRBV3-2	17	ASSHTGLAAHASYNEQF
TRBD1	TRBV3-1/TRBV3-2	15	ASSQLGGANPTDTQY
TRBD2	TRBV30	13	AWSPGTRDQETQY
.	TRBV2	14	ASSQNTDLNSSPLH
TRBD2	TRBV28	13	ASSGIAGGRNEQY
.	TRBV30	12	AAKLKTSTDTQY
TRBD1	TRBV5-6	10	ASSIQGREAF
TRBD1	TRBV20-1	12	SASPGGFQETQY
TRBD1	TRBV4-1	13	ASSPGQFRRDTQY
.	TRBV9	15	ASSPQGRRQRVGELF
.	TRBV2	11	ASSEGRNTEAF
.	TRBV10-3	12	AIRQMNRTGELF
.	TRBV10-2	9	AASSSYEQY
.	TRBV11-2	13	ASRETGPSYNEQF
TRBD2	TRBV11-2	14	ASSLQRTSGRHEQF
TRBD1	TRBV10-3	13	AISGTGSDQNIQY
TRBD1	TRBV3-1/TRBV3-2	14	ASSRPRTGGRTEAF
.	TRBV6-5	12	ASTGGRGRDEQF
.	TRBV27	12	ASRKAGTNYGYT
.	TRBV7-2	15	ASSLVGHRVVVYEQY
TRBD1	TRBV7-9	10	ASSLEFGTAE
TRBD1	TRBV6-5	13	ASRLTGGSPYEQY
.	TRBV6-5	11	ASSRDNNYGYT
TRBD1	TRBV4-2	13	ASSLQGDDTGELF
.	TRBV5-5	11	ASSLDLNEKLF
TRBD1	TRBV5-1	13	ASSATGARNTEAF